This passage covers 5 T cell receptor beta chains from one sample sequenced in a study of Graves' ophthalmopathy and Graves' hyperthyroidism. Amplified material comprised TCR beta CDR3 regions derived from RNA transcripts. First-round RT-PCR used HTBI primers; second-round multiplex PCR followed. TCRdb reanalysed the multiplex PCR reads using MiXCR and keeps one entry per CDR3 protein. Of about 380,000 distinct CDR3 sequences listed, roughly 15% are singletons. The source material was peripheral blood. The receptor source for this set is a woman aged 18-29 years with stable Graves' hyperthyroidism.

The table lists this clonotype with a few counts. The chain employs TRBV6-2 or TRBV6-3 and TRBJ1-1; D is ambiguous. The V end lost 2 bases, the J end lost 8 bases, and 9 bases lay between the germline ends. Germline CDR1 MNHEY, CDR2 SVGEGT. The CDR3 spans 12 residues. This chain's CDR3 is CASSYGRLEAFF. CDR3 in DNA: TGTGCCAGCAGTTACGGGAGGCTCGAAGCTTTCTTT.

This clonotype was detected many times. V gene TRBV9 combines with J gene TRBJ1-1; 9 bases align to TRBD1. The V gene's germline CDR1 is SGDLS and CDR2 YYNGEE. This CDR3 has 17 residues. With V trimmed by 4 bases and J by 0 bases, 10 bases remained unmatched. As DNA, the CDR3 is TGTGCCAGCAGCTTCATTACAGGGGGCGTCCTGAACACTGAAGCTTTCTTT. Translating gives CASSFITGGVLNTEAFF.

The V and J genes are TRBV28 and TRBJ2-5; 9 bases fit TRBD2. Germline V gene sequence: CDR1 MDHEN, CDR2 SYDVKM. The CDR3 is made up of 15 amino acids. Unmatched junction bases numbered 13, after V lost 8 bases and J lost 6 bases. CDR3 in amino acids: CASGSAGGASQTQYF. In DNA, the CDR3 is TGTGCCAGCGGATCAGCGGGAGGTGCCTCTCAGACCCAGTACTTC.

This clonotype appeared many times. The chain combines TRBV12-3 or TRBV12-4 with TRBJ2-2; weak D call: TRBD2 (6 bases). This CDR3 region has 17 residues. Trimming cost V 4 bases and J 0 bases, with 15 bases left between them. The CDR3 is CASSSRGATPNTGELFF. DNA of the CDR3: TGTGCCAGCAGTTCCCGCGGGGCTACTCCGAACACCGGGGAGCTGTTTTTT.

This clonotype was recorded many times. The rearrangement joins TRBV6-5 to TRBJ1-2; TRBD1 matches 7 bases. The germline V gene encodes CDR1 MNHEY and CDR2 SVGAGI. V lost 6 bases to trimming and J lost 5 bases; unmatched junction nucleotides: 9. CDR3 length: 14 residues. DNA of the CDR3: TGTGCCAGCAGCACTTGGGACAGTACTTATGGCTACACCTTC. Amino acid sequence: CASSTWDSTYGYTF.